The entry below describes one TCR beta chain. This clone's antigen is unknown. Per-nucleotide qualities are absent, and no much larger clonotype sits a single base away. The entry originates in a study of early T cells in non-severe SARS-CoV-2 infection (dated by TCRdb to the early 2020s). For the study in its entirety: Because TCR sequencing relied on bulk RNA taken from unsorted whole blood, pairing of alpha and beta chains was not possible. General findings and caveats noted by the study authors: VDJdb matching was skewed toward anti-spike CD8 responses and likely underestimated virus-specific expansions, missing private and CD4 specificities.

Receptor libraries were prepared by 5' RACE. Instrument used: NextSeq 500. The TCR library protocol attached unique molecular identifiers to individual cDNA molecules to correct for sequencing error and PCR bias. Sequencing covered both TCR alpha and beta chains, and within each sample the abundances of alpha and beta sequences were tightly co-correlated. On the authors' methods: Decombinator V4 was used to annotate the V gene, J gene and CDR3 of the TCR sequences. TCRs were defined as expanded if a significant change between any two time points was detected under a Poisson model with p below 0.0001. TCR abundances were normalised to the total number of TCRs sequenced in each sample and reported as counts per million. MAIT TCRs were defined by TRAV1-2 paired with TRAJ12, TRAJ20 or TRAJ33, and iNKT TCRs by TRAV10 paired with TRAJ18. VDJdb, accessed 1 November 2021, was searched for CMV, EBV and SARS-CoV-2 annotated TCRs, excluding TCRs annotated for multiple antigens. Using fastp at Q25 and MiXCR, TCRdb reprocessed the public reads and kept productive beta chains. Merged by CDR3 protein, the rows form single entries marked with the most common genes and DNA. The V and J calls and clone size are TCRdb's, not the authors'. The sample table lists 70,000 or so distinct CDR3 sequences, 9.5% to 13% of them with a count of one. Around 8% of the sample belongs to the ten largest clones.

The junction carries 8 bases between V and J, which are trimmed by 6 bases and 2 bases respectively. Taken from cysteine to phenylalanine, the CDR3 has 12 residues. Here the CDR3 DNA is all that survives: 36 bases in frame from base 1. The study was a case-control design nested within a healthcare worker cohort in London, UK, with weekly nasopharyngeal swab PCR tests and blood sampling. Between 23 and 31 March 2020, the week of the UK lockdown, healthcare workers were enrolled and then followed up weekly for as long as 16 weeks. The chain is assembled from TRBV12-3 or TRBV12-4 and TRBJ2-7, with no confident D gene call. The specimen was whole blood, collected at baseline. This TCR was recovered from an adult who was a healthcare worker with PCR-confirmed SARS-CoV-2 infection or an uninfected control (not recorded which). The DNA sequence follows: TGTGCCAGCAGCCATGGGGCCTACGAGCAGTACTTC. Translated, this is CASSHGAYEQYF.